A single sample is the source of the 8 T cell receptor beta chains below, sequenced in a study of OX40 agonist ivuxolimab in advanced cancers. Some clones are missing from TCRdb's copy, which holds only in-frame ones; the method was immunoSEQ multiplex PCR. This table holds 71,000 or so clones, 80% found once. The specimen comprised CD4+ or CD8+ T cells sorted from blood, sampled in a trial of the OX40 agonist ivuxolimab. The receptors shown here come from an adult with an advanced solid tumor such as melanoma, head and neck, liver or kidney cancer.

J is TRBJ2-2 and V is TRBV6-6; no clear D gene. Trimming removed 6 bases at V and 4 bases at J, with 12 bases between. Germline V CDR1 and CDR2: MNHNY, SVGAGI (reference sequence). CDR3 size: 14 residues. The CDR3 DNA follows: TGTGCCAGCAGACCCCCGGACGGCACCGGGGAGCTGTTTTTT. It yields the protein CASRPPDGTGELFF.

This chain joins TRBV19 and TRBJ1-2; D perhaps matches TRBD1 (6 bases). The CDR3 runs 14 residues. Germline CDR1 reads LNHDA; CDR2 reads SQIVND (reference sequence). The V end was cut by 3 bases, the J end by 4 bases, with 12 bases between. The CDR3: CASSIGGPFYGYTF. DNA of the CDR3: TGTGCCAGTAGTATTGGGGGGCCATTCTATGGCTACACCTTC.

This chain uses TRBV19 with TRBJ2-5, with D tentatively TRBD1 (6 bases). The J call may not be correct, given that the DNA end is closer to TRBJ2-7. In germline, CDR1 is LNHDA, CDR2 SQIVND (reference sequence). CDR3 length: 15 residues. The CDR3 DNA follows: TGTGCCAGTAGTATATCATCTAGGGACACCTACGAGCAGTACTTC. Encoded protein: CASSISSRDTYEQYF.

Turning to this clone: This sample also contains other DNA sequences that code for the same CDR3. The genes are TRBV19 and TRBJ1-5, with TRBD1 as a possible D gene (5 bases). The CDR3 extends over 14 amino acids. V dropped 2 bases and J dropped 4 bases, with 9 bases sitting between them. Germline V lookup: CDR1 LNHDA, CDR2 SQIVND (reference sequence). CDR3 coding DNA: TGTGCCAGTAGTATAACAGGTCCTAATCAGCCCCAGCATTTT. It codes for CASSITGPNQPQHF.

The CDR3 DNA is TGTGCCAGCAGCGTAGTCGTTTCGGGCGAGCAGTACTTC. This codes for CASSVVVSGEQYF. This rearrangement joins TRBV9 to TRBJ2-7; D uncertain. Trimming pared 0 bases from V and 6 bases from J, leaving 10 bases between. Looked up from germline, CDR1 is SGDLS and CDR2 is YYNGEE. The CDR3 loop spans 13 amino acids.

The gene calls are TRBV7-9 and TRBJ1-1, with unresolved D. Germline V gene data show CDR1 as SEHNR and CDR2 as FQNEAQ (reference sequence). The CDR3 is 14 residues long. The V end lost 5 bases, the J end lost 0 bases, and 10 bases lay between the germline ends. CDR3 sequence (DNA): TGTGCCAGCAGCCCCTCGCGGGTGAACACTGAAGCTTTCTTT. This gives the protein CASSPSRVNTEAFF.

V is TRBV28 and J is TRBJ2-3, with 12 bases lining up with TRBD2. V lost 4 bases, J lost 6 bases, and 8 bases stayed unmatched. The CDR3 covers 16 residues. CDR1 is MDHEN, CDR2 SYDVKM, per germline. CDR3 in amino acids: CASSSRTSGKRDTQYF. CDR3 sequence (DNA): TGTGCCAGCAGTTCTCGGACTAGCGGGAAGAGGGATACGCAGTATTTT.

This clone was found a few times. The chain employs TRBV7-7 and TRBJ2-5, with D possibly matching TRBD1 (5 bases). The CDR3 covers 15 residues. Germline loops: CDR1 SSHAT, CDR2 FNYEAQ (reference sequence). Trimming removed 4 bases from V and 1 base from J, with 13 bases in between. CDR3 nucleotides: TGTGCCAGCAGCTCCATTGGGGCCCCCCAAGAGACCCAGTACTTC. This codes for CASSSIGAPQETQYF.